Listed below are T cell receptor beta chains from one sample, sequenced in a study of CD8 T cells in ankylosing spondylitis. TCRdb reprocessed the 5' RACE reads via MiXCR and lists one record per CDR3 protein. Among fewer than 130,000 distinct CDR3 sequences listed, 24% were seen once. The specimen was synovial fluid, either unsorted or a sorted T cell fraction (not recorded which). The source of these receptors is a male donor with ankylosing spondylitis. Each CDR3 is given with its conserved first and last residue. A D gene is named only where the DNA matches it firmly. The size entry is marked missing in some rows and otherwise reads once, few, many or a size class.

clone size,V gene,D gene,J gene,CDR3 DNA,CDR3 protein
NA,TRBV20-1,TRBD2,TRBJ2-5,TGCAGTGCTATTAGGGACTACGGCACAGAGACCCAGTACTTC,CSAIRDYGTETQYF
NA,TRBV12-3/TRBV12-4,TRBD2,TRBJ2-3,TGTGCCAGCAGTTTGATAGCGGGCGCAGATACGCAGTATTTT,CASSLIAGADTQYF
many,TRBV5-1,NA,TRBJ1-2,TGCGCCAGCAGCTCCGGACAGAACTATGGCTACACCTTC,CASSSGQNYGYTF
medium-sized,TRBV13,NA,TRBJ2-7,TGTGCCAGCAGCTTAGAGGGGGAAACCTACGAGCAGTACTTC,CASSLEGETYEQYF
NA,TRBV7-9,NA,TRBJ2-6,TGTGCCAGCAGCTTAGAGGAGGGTTCCAACGTCCTGACTTTC,CASSLEEGSNVLTF
NA,TRBV12-3/TRBV12-4,NA,TRBJ2-3,TGTGCCAGCAATCCAAAGGGGTTAGTCACAGATACGCAGTATTTT,CASNPKGLVTDTQYF
few,TRBV5-1,TRBD1,TRBJ1-2,TGCGCCAGCAGCTACGGGACAGGGGAACATGGCTACACCTTC,CASSYGTGEHGYTF
few,TRBV29-1,NA,TRBJ1-2,TGCAGCGTCGCCCCCCGGGGCGGGGGGTATGGCTACACCTTC,CSVAPRGGGYGYTF
NA,TRBV20-1,NA,TRBJ1-3,TGCAGTGCTAGAGATCGGGGCGGGGTCTCTGGAAACACCATATATTTT,CSARDRGGVSGNTIYF
many,TRBV5-5,TRBD2,TRBJ2-2,TGTGCCAGCAGCACCCGTGGGGGAGGGGACACCGGGGAGCTGTTTTTT,CASSTRGGGDTGELFF
NA,TRBV7-8,NA,TRBJ1-1,TGTGCCACCCTACTGGCCGGGGCTTTGGGCACTGAAGCTTTCTTT,CATLLAGALGTEAFF
many,TRBV9,TRBD2,TRBJ2-1,TGTGCCAGCAACCTAATGACTAGCGGGAATGAGCAGTTCTTC,CASNLMTSGNEQFF
few,TRBV6-5,NA,TRBJ2-3,TGTGCCAGCAGTTCAGGACGGTTCATTAGCACAGATACGCAGTATTTT,CASSSGRFISTDTQYF
NA,TRBV10-3,NA,TRBJ2-2,TGTGCCATCAGTCTGGACAGTCCCGGGGAGCTGTTTTTT,CAISLDSPGELFF
many,TRBV7-9,TRBD2,TRBJ2-1,TGTGCCAGCAGCTTTATACTAGCGGGAGCACATGAGCAGTTCTTC,CASSFILAGAHEQFF